These T cell receptor beta chains were read from a single sample in a study of identical twins. TCRdb reprocessed the 5' RACE reads with MiXCR, giving one entry per CDR3 protein. The table has 500,000 to 650,000 distinct CDR3 sequences, around 7.4% seen once. The data were also submitted as part of a second study, on yellow fever vaccine responses in identical twins.

The sample was PBMCs. The receptor source for this set is a woman aged 18 to 35 in good health. The CDR3 runs from the conserved cysteine through the conserved F or W. Each record gives: clone size, J gene, V gene, CDR3 protein. Size is stated for part of the rows, as once, few or many counts, or as a class when the clone is expanded.

size: NA; J: TRBJ2-1; V: TRBV6-2/TRBV6-3; CDR3: CASAEQLTSGTNEQFF
size: few; J: TRBJ2-3; V: TRBV28; CDR3: CASLPGGTTLDTQYF
size: NA; J: TRBJ2-1; V: TRBV24-1; CDR3: CATSDLREDSPYNEQFF
size: few; J: TRBJ2-1; V: TRBV5-1; CDR3: CASSFYPGYNEQFF
size: few; J: TRBJ2-1; V: TRBV25-1; CDR3: CASVTSGAYNEQFF
size: many; J: TRBJ2-3; V: TRBV6-1; CDR3: CASSQDRPTDTQYF
size: few; J: TRBJ2-1; V: TRBV7-9; CDR3: CASSPGRLNEQFF
size: many; J: TRBJ2-4; V: TRBV12-3/TRBV12-4; CDR3: CASSRLGVGNIQYF
size: NA; J: TRBJ2-3; V: TRBV12-3/TRBV12-4; CDR3: CAFSSYPTSGDDTDTQYF
size: many; J: TRBJ2-1; V: TRBV12-3/TRBV12-4; CDR3: CASSSTSGSSYNEQFF
size: few; J: TRBJ2-1; V: TRBV5-1; CDR3: CASSFRGGERWFF
size: NA; J: TRBJ2-2; V: TRBV20-1; CDR3: CSANPTGKNTGELFF
size: NA; J: TRBJ2-1; V: TRBV20-1; CDR3: CSVQGHNEQFF
size: NA; J: TRBJ2-3; V: TRBV20-1; CDR3: CSARGTSGGATDTQYF
size: NA; J: TRBJ2-1; V: TRBV5-1; CDR3: CASSSGTFLHEQFF
size: few; J: TRBJ2-1; V: TRBV12-3/TRBV12-4; CDR3: CASSPSSREQFF
size: few; J: TRBJ1-2; V: TRBV6-1; CDR3: CASGGGIGPHYGYTF
size: many; J: TRBJ1-6; V: TRBV20-1; CDR3: CSAGRTGDSPLHF
size: few; J: TRBJ2-3; V: TRBV3-1; CDR3: CASSQRGDIGDTQYF
size: few; J: TRBJ2-2; V: TRBV7-2; CDR3: CASSLFRSGELFF
size: few; J: TRBJ2-5; V: TRBV7-6; CDR3: CASSSSETQYF
size: many; J: TRBJ2-3; V: TRBV20-1; CDR3: CTRSYLSTDTQYF
size: NA; J: TRBJ2-1; V: TRBV7-9; CDR3: CASSPNGYNEQFF
size: many; J: TRBJ2-3; V: TRBV29-1; CDR3: CSVEGTNTDTQYF
size: many; J: TRBJ1-1; V: TRBV5-1; CDR3: CASSKTGPLNTEAFF
size: NA; J: TRBJ2-7; V: TRBV24-1; CDR3: CATSDPYRGDEQYF
size: many; J: TRBJ2-3; V: TRBV28; CDR3: CASSSLISSGGTTDTQYF
size: NA; J: TRBJ2-2; V: TRBV3-1; CDR3: CASSKRTGELLF
size: many; J: TRBJ2-1; V: TRBV11-1; CDR3: CASSTFSGNNEQFF
size: few; J: TRBJ2-3; V: TRBV5-1; CDR3: CASSLDGTPRGTDTQYF
size: NA; J: TRBJ1-5; V: TRBV5-1; CDR3: CASSFSPNQPQHF
size: few; J: TRBJ1-5; V: TRBV27; CDR3: CASGSGQSNQPQHF
size: NA; J: TRBJ1-1; V: TRBV7-2; CDR3: CASSREGGWLRTEAFF
size: few; J: TRBJ1-1; V: TRBV7-2; CDR3: CASSLVGHLGTEAFF
size: NA; J: TRBJ2-1; V: TRBV10-3; CDR3: CAIREGRDNEQFF
size: few; J: TRBJ2-7; V: TRBV5-1; CDR3: CASSMKVQPYEQYF
size: NA; J: TRBJ2-2; V: TRBV7-8; CDR3: CASSLGQGIGTGELFF
size: many; J: TRBJ2-7; V: TRBV25-1; CDR3: CASSGRAGREQYF
size: few; J: TRBJ2-3; V: TRBV15; CDR3: CATSSDSDTQYF
size: many; J: TRBJ2-7; V: TRBV29-1; CDR3: CSVAMASGIRDEQYF
size: many; J: TRBJ2-1; V: TRBV5-1; CDR3: CASSLAAGGRDNEQFF
size: NA; J: TRBJ2-2; V: TRBV20-1; CDR3: CSARGSGGAWTGELFF
size: NA; J: TRBJ2-3; V: TRBV7-8; CDR3: CASSSGSFGTDTQYF
size: many; J: TRBJ2-2; V: TRBV5-5; CDR3: CASSRGDTNTGELFF
size: NA; J: TRBJ1-1; V: TRBV20-1; CDR3: CSARGTPFGAEAFF
size: few; J: TRBJ1-3; V: TRBV20-1; CDR3: CSARDPLSSSGNTIYF
size: NA; J: TRBJ1-3; V: TRBV12-3/TRBV12-4; CDR3: CASSPASSGNTIYF
size: NA; J: TRBJ2-3; V: TRBV4-1; CDR3: CASSQDRGGLIDTQYF
size: many; J: TRBJ1-1; V: TRBV5-1; CDR3: CASRHTGDRNTEAFF
size: many; J: TRBJ2-2; V: TRBV11-2; CDR3: CASSSGTVFTGELFF
size: many; J: TRBJ2-2; V: TRBV12-3/TRBV12-4; CDR3: CASSLTSGSTGELFF
size: NA; J: TRBJ1-4; V: TRBV27; CDR3: CASSLRRGFNEKLFF
size: many; J: TRBJ2-1; V: TRBV24-1; CDR3: CATSDSSGGANEQFF
size: NA; J: TRBJ2-6; V: TRBV6-5; CDR3: CASSYSISSGANVLTF
size: many; J: TRBJ1-4; V: TRBV7-2; CDR3: CASSLSYGQIVEKLFF
size: NA; J: TRBJ2-1; V: TRBV24-1; CDR3: CATSDSRGGSNYNEQFF
size: few; J: TRBJ2-1; V: TRBV7-9; CDR3: CASSSSGFYNEQFF